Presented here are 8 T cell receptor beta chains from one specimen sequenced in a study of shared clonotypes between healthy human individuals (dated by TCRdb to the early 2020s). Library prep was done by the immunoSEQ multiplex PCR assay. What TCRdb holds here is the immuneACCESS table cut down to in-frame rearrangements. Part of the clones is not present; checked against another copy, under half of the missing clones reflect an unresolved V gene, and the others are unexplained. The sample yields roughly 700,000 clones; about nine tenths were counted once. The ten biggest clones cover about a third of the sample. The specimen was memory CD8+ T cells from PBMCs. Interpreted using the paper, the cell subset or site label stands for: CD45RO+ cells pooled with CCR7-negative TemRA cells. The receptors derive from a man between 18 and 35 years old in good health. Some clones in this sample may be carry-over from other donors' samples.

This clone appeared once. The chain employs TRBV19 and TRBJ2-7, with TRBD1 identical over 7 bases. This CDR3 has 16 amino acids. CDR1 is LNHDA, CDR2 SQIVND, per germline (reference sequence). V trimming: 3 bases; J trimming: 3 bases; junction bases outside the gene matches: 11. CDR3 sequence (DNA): TGTGCCAGTAGTATGCCCGCCGGGACAGCCTTCTACGAGCAGTACTTC. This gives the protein CASSMPAGTAFYEQYF.

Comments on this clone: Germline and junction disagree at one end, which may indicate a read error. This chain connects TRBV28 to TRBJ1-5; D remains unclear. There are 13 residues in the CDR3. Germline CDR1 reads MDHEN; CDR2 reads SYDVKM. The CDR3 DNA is TGTGCCAGCAGTTTACAGAGCAATCAGCCCCGGCATTTT. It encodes CASSLQSNQPRHF.

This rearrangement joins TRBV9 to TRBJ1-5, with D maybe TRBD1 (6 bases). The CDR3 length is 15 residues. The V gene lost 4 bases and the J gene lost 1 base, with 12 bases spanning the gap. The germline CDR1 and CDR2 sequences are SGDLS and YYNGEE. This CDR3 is CASSLQGTSNQPQHF. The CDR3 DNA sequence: TGTGCCAGCAGCCTCCAGGGGACGAGCAATCAGCCCCAGCATTTT. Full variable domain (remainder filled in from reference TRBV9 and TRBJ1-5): DSGVTQTPKHLITATGQRVTLRCSPRSGDLSVYWYQQSLDQGLQFLIQYYNGEERAKGNILERFSAQQFPDLHSELNLSSLELGDSALYFCASSLQGTSNQPQHFGDGTRLSIL.

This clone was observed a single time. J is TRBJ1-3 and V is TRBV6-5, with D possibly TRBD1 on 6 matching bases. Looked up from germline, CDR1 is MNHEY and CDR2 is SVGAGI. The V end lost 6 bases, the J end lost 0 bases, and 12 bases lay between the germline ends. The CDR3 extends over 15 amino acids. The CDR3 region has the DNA TGTGCCAGCAGCGACAGGTTGGGCTCTGGAAACACCATATATTTT. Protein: CASSDRLGSGNTIYF.

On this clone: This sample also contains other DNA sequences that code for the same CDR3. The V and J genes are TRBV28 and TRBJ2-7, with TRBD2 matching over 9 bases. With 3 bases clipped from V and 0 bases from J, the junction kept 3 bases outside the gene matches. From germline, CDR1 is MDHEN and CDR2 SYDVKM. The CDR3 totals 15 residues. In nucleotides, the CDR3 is TGTGCCAGCAGTTTTCTAGCGGGGCTCTCCTACGAGCAGTACTTC. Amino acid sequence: CASSFLAGLSYEQYF.

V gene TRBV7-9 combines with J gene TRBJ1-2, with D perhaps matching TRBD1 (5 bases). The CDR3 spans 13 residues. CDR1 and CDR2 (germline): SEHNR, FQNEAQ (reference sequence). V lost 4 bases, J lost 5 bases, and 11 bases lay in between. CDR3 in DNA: TGTGCCAGCAGCTCGTGGGGCCAGTATGGCTACACCTTC. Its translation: CASSSWGQYGYTF.

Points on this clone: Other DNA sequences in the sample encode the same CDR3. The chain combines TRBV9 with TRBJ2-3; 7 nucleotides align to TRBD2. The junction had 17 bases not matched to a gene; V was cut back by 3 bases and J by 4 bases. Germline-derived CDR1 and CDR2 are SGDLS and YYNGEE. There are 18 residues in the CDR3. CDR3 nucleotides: TGTGCCAGCAGCGGACGGACTGGGGTCCAGCGGGACCCAGATACGCAGTATTTT. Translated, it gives CASSGRTGVQRDPDTQYF.

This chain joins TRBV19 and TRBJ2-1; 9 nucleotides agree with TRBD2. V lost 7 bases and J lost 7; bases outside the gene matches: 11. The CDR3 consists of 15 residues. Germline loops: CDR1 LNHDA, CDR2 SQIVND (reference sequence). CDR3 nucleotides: TGTGCCAGTACGCCAGCGGGAGGTACTTGGAATGAGCAGTTCTTC. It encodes CASTPAGGTWNEQFF.